This TCR beta chain was profiled in a study of a mutant IDH1 vaccine in newly diagnosed glioma. Profiling relied on immunoSEQ multiplex PCR, and the TCRdb table lists in-frame clones only, not all of them. The sample consists of roughly 44,000 clones, under 90% of them appearing once. Notes on this clone: Antigen: not known.

Indicated time point: week 35, safety follow-up. Doses consisted of 300 ug of mutant IDH1 20-mer peptide each, paired with topical imiquimod. The starting material was PBMCs, obtained from a glioma patient whose treatment included an IDH1 peptide vaccine. This TCR came from a middle-aged woman with glioma. Some clones in this sample may be carry-over from other donors' samples.

CDR3 nucleotide sequence: TGCGCCAGCAGCCAAGAATCCCCAACCTTGGGGACAGATACGCAGTATTTT. Encoded protein: CASSQESPTLGTDTQYF. The J gene is TRBJ2-3, the V gene TRBV4-3; D is unclear. This CDR3 is 17 amino acids long. Germline loops: CDR1 LGHNA, CDR2 YSLEER. V was shortened by 0 bases and J by 3 bases, with 16 bases between the two germline ends.